This TCR beta chain was identified in a study of blood T cells in healthy people across ages. It was with a sample-barcoded 5' primer and a J-beta primer mix that a second PCR of roughly 7 to 12 cycles was run. TCRdb recomputed calls from the 5' RACE reads with MiXCR, one row per CDR3 protein. The sample includes about 1.8 million distinct CDR3 sequences, around 50% seen only once; the top ten take 2% to 2.5%. This CDR3 has 14 residues. CDR1 MGHRA and CDR2 YSYEKL come from the germline V gene. The junction had 5 bases not matched to a gene; V was cut back by 3 bases and J by 5 bases. The table lists this clonotype with many counts.

This receptor was taken from a woman between 40 and 55 years old in good health. The J gene is TRBJ2-7, the V gene TRBV4-1; TRBD1 matches at 9 bases. The sample taken for sequencing was blood. The CDR3 DNA reads TGCGCCAGCAGCCAGGGACAGGGAGAGGACGAGCAGTACTTC. Translating it yields CASSQGQGEDEQYF.